These 6 T cell receptor beta chains came from one sample sequenced in a study of blood T cell repertoires in COVID-19. The data were produced by immunoSEQ multiplex PCR, yet TCRdb's version contains in-frame clones alone and is incomplete. Of over 20,000 clones in the sample, around 91% were seen once. Sequences were obtained from peripheral blood. These receptors originate from a man aged 65-85 years with acute or convalescent COVID-19.

The CDR3 here is CASRPQGDLIEQYF. CDR3 coding DNA: TGTGCCAGCAGGCCACAGGGGGACCTCATCGAGCAGTACTTC. The chain uses TRBV6-5 and TRBJ2-7; 8 bases map to TRBD1. The CDR3 length is 14 residues. Germline V gives CDR1 MNHEY, CDR2 SVGAGI. The V and J ends lost 6 bases and 6 bases, in that order; junction bases with no gene match: 10.

This chain joins TRBV25-1 and TRBJ2-6; weak D call: TRBD2 (5 bases). CDR3 length equals 16 residues. V lost 2 bases and J 3 bases, leaving 11 bases between the germline ends. Germline V lookup: CDR1 MGHDK, CDR2 SYGVNS. The CDR3 loop is CASSELGNNGANVLTF. The CDR3 DNA is TGTGCCAGCAGTGAACTCGGGAACAATGGGGCCAACGTCCTGACTTTC.

This rearrangement joins TRBV19 to TRBJ2-7; perhaps TRBD1 as D (6 bases). V gave up 6 bases and J gave up 6 bases, with 24 bases separating them. The CDR3 has 16 residues. CDR1 is LNHDA, CDR2 SQIVND, per germline (reference sequence). CDR3 amino acids: CASRTPGPTGIGEQYF. The CDR3 nucleotides are TGTGCCAGTAGGACCCCCGGACCGACAGGTATTGGCGAGCAGTACTTC.

This chain links TRBV19 with TRBJ2-7; TRBD1 agrees at 7 bases. The V gene end was trimmed by 5 bases and the J gene end by 3 bases; junction bases not matched to a gene: 10. Per the germline V gene, CDR1 is LNHDA and CDR2 is SQIVND (reference sequence). The CDR3 sequence is 15 residues long. Here the CDR3 DNA reads TGTGCCAGTAGTTCTTCTTCGACAGGGAACTACGAGCAGTACTTC. This encodes CASSSSSTGNYEQYF.

The chain joins TRBV2 to TRBJ2-5; D might be TRBD1 (6 bases). The germline CDR1 and CDR2 sequences are SNHLY and FYNNEI. V was clipped by 7 bases and J by 4 bases, with 16 bases between them. The CDR3 contains 14 residues. CDR3 region: CASTKGTPPETQYF. CDR3 bases: TGTGCCAGCACCAAGGGGACACCCCCAGAGACCCAGTACTTC. Full variable domain (remainder filled in from reference TRBV2 and TRBJ2-5): EPEVTQTPSHQVTQMGQEVILRCVPISNHLYFYWYRQILGQKVEFLVSFYNNEISEKSEIFDDQFSVERPDGSNFTLKIRSTKLEDSAMYFCASTKGTPPETQYFGPGTRLLVL.

The DNA of the CDR3 is TGCGCCAGCAGCTTGTCAACGGATTCACCCCTCCACTTT. The encoded protein is CASSLSTDSPLHF. The J gene is TRBJ1-6, the V gene TRBV5-1, with D unresolved. The CDR3 spans 13 residues. V shed 1 base and J shed 8 bases, with 7 bases lying between them. The germline V gene encodes CDR1 SGHRS and CDR2 YFSETQ.